These 16 T cell receptor beta chains were all obtained from the same sample, sequenced in a study of shared clonotypes between healthy human individuals. Profiling relied on immunoSEQ multiplex PCR, and the TCRdb table lists in-frame clones only, not all of them. The table has some 2 million clones, roughly 94% seen once; the top ten hold 0.1% to 0.15%. The sequencing sample was made of naive CD4+ T cells sorted from blood. The subset denotes: CD45RA+ positively selected. The receptors were sampled from a man aged 18 to 35 in good health.

A single count supports this clone. This sequence joins TRBV7-9 and TRBJ1-6; no definite D call. The CDR3 consists of 18 residues. Germline V CDR1 and CDR2: SEHNR, FQNEAQ (reference sequence). V was clipped by 0 bases and J by 14 bases, with 26 bases between them. The CDR3 protein is CASSLAGSGLGAVGTLHF. As DNA, the CDR3 is TGTGCCAGCAGCTTAGCGGGCTCCGGCTTGGGAGCCGTTGGGACCCTCCACTTT.

The rearrangement links TRBV5-1 to TRBJ1-1; unclear D gene. The CDR3 has 14 amino acids. Germline V gene lookup returns CDR1 SGHRS and CDR2 YFSETQ. Between the trimmed V and J ends, which lost 2 bases and 3 bases, there was a span of 11 bases. The chain's CDR3 is CASSFYHGDTEAFF. In nucleotides, the CDR3 is TGCGCCAGCAGCTTCTATCACGGGGACACTGAAGCTTTCTTT.

The chain carries TRBV30 and TRBJ2-1; weak D call: TRBD2 (5 bases). The CDR3 totals 13 residues. The V end was cut by 5 bases, the J end by 2 bases, with 10 bases between. Germline assignment: CDR1 GTSNPN and CDR2 SVGIG (reference sequence). CDR3 DNA: TGTGCCTGGGCTAGCTCCCCCTACAATGAGCAGTTCTTC. Residues: CAWASSPYNEQFF.

This sequence joins TRBV7-2 and TRBJ1-2; D may be TRBD1 (6 bases). CDR1 SGHTA and CDR2 FQGNSA come from the germline V gene. This CDR3 has 14 amino acids. The V gene lost 6 bases and the J gene lost 4 bases, with 15 bases spanning the gap. The CDR3 region has the DNA TGTGCCAGCAGGTTACAGGGAATCGGCTATGGCTACACCTTC. Amino acids: CASRLQGIGYGYTF. Full variable domain (outside the CDR3, taken from reference TRBV7-2 and TRBJ1-2): GAGVSQSPSNKVTEKGKDVELRCDPISGHTALYWYRQSLGQGLEFLIYFQGNSAPDKSGLPSDRFSAERTGGSVSTLTIQRTQQEDSAVYLCASRLQGIGYGYTFGSGTRLTVV.

This chain joins TRBV6-1 and TRBJ2-6; D gene uncertain. Trimming shortened V by 3 bases and J by 0 bases, and 6 bases separated the two germline ends. This CDR3 spans 15 amino acids. The germline V gene has CDR1 MNHNS and CDR2 SASEGT. The CDR3 region is CASSDVSSGANVLTF. CDR3 DNA: TGTGCCAGCAGTGATGTGAGCTCTGGGGCCAACGTCCTGACTTTC.

V is TRBV7-9 and J is TRBJ1-3; the D gene is possibly TRBD1 (5 bases). V lost 3 bases to trimming and J lost 2 bases, with 20 bases between them. This CDR3 has 18 amino acids. From germline, CDR1 is SEHNR and CDR2 FQNEAQ (reference sequence). As DNA, the CDR3 is TGTGCCAGCAGCTTTTGGACATACCCCTTTGCAACTGGAAACACCATATATTTT. It is translated as CASSFWTYPFATGNTIYF.

This chain links TRBV28 with TRBJ1-1, with D perhaps matching TRBD1 (6 bases). The V gene's germline CDR1 is MDHEN and CDR2 SYDVKM. The CDR3 is 15 residues long. Trimming took off 7 bases at V and 3 bases at J, with 18 bases between the two ends. The DNA of the CDR3 is TGTGCCAGCACCGAGGGGGGGGCCCGCCACACTGAAGCTTTCTTT. Translated: CASTEGGARHTEAFF.

CDR3 sequence (DNA): TGTGCCAGCAGTTTAGTCAGGGGGCATGGCTACACCTTC. The encoded protein is CASSLVRGHGYTF. The chain carries TRBV28 and TRBJ1-2; TRBD1 aligns across 8 bases. Germline V gives CDR1 MDHEN, CDR2 SYDVKM. V was clipped by 2 bases and J by 6 bases; unmatched bases: 2. The CDR3 runs 13 residues.

CDR3: CASSTGGDSPLHF. The CDR3, as DNA: TGCGCCAGCAGCACAGGGGGCGATTCACCCCTCCACTTT. The chain employs TRBV5-1 and TRBJ1-6; TRBD1 aligns across 9 bases. V shed 4 bases and J 8 bases; nucleotides not matched to a gene: 1. The CDR3 consists of 13 residues. Germline CDR1 and CDR2: SGHRS and YFSETQ.

This rearrangement joins TRBV5-6 to TRBJ2-3; no clear D. Trimming shortened V by 0 bases and J by 0 bases, and 2 bases separated the two germline ends. The CDR3 extends over 13 amino acids. Germline CDR1 reads SGHDT; CDR2 reads YYEEEE. The CDR3, as DNA: TGTGCCAGCAGCTTGGTAAGCACAGATACGCAGTATTTT. It is translated as CASSLVSTDTQYF.

This chain connects TRBV7-9 to TRBJ2-7; D possibly corresponds to TRBD2 (6 bases). Trimming took off 5 bases at V and 4 bases at J, with 12 bases between the two ends. The CDR3 loop spans 13 amino acids. The germline V gene encodes CDR1 SEHNR and CDR2 FQNEAQ (reference sequence). The CDR3 DNA is TGTGCCAGCAGCCACGCCGGGGGATACGAGCAGTACTTC. Its translation is CASSHAGGYEQYF.

About this clone itself: Other DNA sequences in the sample encode the same CDR3. The CDR3 DNA reads as TGTGCCAGCAGCAACGGACAGCTGAACACTGAAGCTTTCTTT. Residues: CASSNGQLNTEAFF. This chain joins TRBV6-5 and TRBJ1-1; a weak D match, TRBD1 (6 bases). Germline V gene data show CDR1 as MNHEY and CDR2 as SVGAGI. V gave up 6 bases and J gave up 0 bases, with 11 bases separating them. The CDR3 extends over 14 amino acids.

The V gene is TRBV6-6, the J gene TRBJ2-3, with 10 bases aligning to TRBD2. V dropped 9 bases and J dropped 3; count of bases not matched to a gene: 6. This CDR3 is built from 14 residues. The germline V gene has CDR1 MNHNY and CDR2 SVGAGI (reference sequence). CDR3 amino acids: CASLLAGVTDTQYF. The CDR3 region has the DNA TGTGCCAGTCTGCTAGCGGGGGTTACAGATACGCAGTATTTT.

This clone came up a few times. One base away lies a much larger clone, so this may be a sequencing read error. The CDR3 nucleotides read TGTGCCAGCAGTGTGTACACTGAAGCTTTCTTT. It translates to CASSVYTEAFF. The chain recombines TRBV25-1 with TRBJ1-1; D unclear. This CDR3 is built from 11 residues. The V gene's germline CDR1 is MGHDK and CDR2 SYGVNS. The V gene lost 4 bases and the J gene lost 3 bases, with 3 bases spanning the gap.

As to this clone: Being one base from a much bigger clone, this may be a read error. The J gene is TRBJ1-1, the V gene TRBV5-5, with D possibly TRBD1 on 5 matching bases. Germline lookup yields CDR1 SGHKS and CDR2 YYEKEE (reference sequence). V shed 1 base and J shed 1 base, with 5 bases lying between them. This CDR3 is 13 amino acids long. The CDR3 DNA reads as TGTGCCAGCAGCTTGACAGGGAACACTGAAGCTTTCTTT. Its protein product is CASSLTGNTEAFF. Full variable domain (rest looked up from reference TRBV5-5 and TRBJ1-1): DAGVTQSPTHLIKTRGQQVTLRCSPISGHKSVSWYQQVLGQGPQFIFQYYEKEERGRGNFPDRFSARQFPNYSSELNVNALLLGDSALYLCASSLTGNTEAFFGQGTRLTVV.

This chain connects TRBV25-1 to TRBJ2-3, with 8 bases lining up with TRBD1. This CDR3 region has 18 residues. Trimming at V came to 0 bases and at J to 2 bases, leaving 10 bases not matched to a gene. The germline V gene has CDR1 MGHDK and CDR2 SYGVNS. The CDR3 spells CASSEYQGQGVFTDTQYF. The CDR3 DNA reads TGTGCCAGCAGTGAATATCAAGGACAGGGCGTCTTCACAGATACGCAGTATTTT.